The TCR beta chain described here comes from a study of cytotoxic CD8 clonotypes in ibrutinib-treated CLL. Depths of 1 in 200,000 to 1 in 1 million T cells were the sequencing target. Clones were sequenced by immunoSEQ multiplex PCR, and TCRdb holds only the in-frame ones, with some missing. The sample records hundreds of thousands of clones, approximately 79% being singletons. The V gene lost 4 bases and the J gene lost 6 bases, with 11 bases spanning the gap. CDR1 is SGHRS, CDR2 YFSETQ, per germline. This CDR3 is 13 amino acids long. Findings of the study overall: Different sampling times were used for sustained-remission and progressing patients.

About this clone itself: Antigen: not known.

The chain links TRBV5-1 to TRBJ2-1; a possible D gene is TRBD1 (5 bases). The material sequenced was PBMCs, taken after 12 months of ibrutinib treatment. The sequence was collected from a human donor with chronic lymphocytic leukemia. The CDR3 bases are TGCGCCAGCAGCCCTGGCCAGGGCAATGAGCAGTTCTTC. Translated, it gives CASSPGQGNEQFF.